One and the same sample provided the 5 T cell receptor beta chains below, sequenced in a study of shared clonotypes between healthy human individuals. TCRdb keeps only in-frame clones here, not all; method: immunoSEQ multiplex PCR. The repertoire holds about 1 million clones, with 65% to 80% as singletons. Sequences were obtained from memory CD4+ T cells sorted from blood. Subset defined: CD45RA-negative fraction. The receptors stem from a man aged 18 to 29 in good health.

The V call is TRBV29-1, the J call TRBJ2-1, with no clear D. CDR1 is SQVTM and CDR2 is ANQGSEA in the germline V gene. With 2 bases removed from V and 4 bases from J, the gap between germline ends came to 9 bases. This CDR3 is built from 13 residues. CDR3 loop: CSVETLGYNEQFF. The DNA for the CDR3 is TGCAGCGTTGAAACCTTGGGATACAATGAGCAGTTCTTC.

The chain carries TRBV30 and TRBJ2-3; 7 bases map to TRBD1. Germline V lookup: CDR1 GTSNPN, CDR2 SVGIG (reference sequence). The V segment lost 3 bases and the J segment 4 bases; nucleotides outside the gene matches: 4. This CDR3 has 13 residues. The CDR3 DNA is TGTGCCTGGAGGGCGACAGGGTCAGATACGCAGTATTTT. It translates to CAWRATGSDTQYF. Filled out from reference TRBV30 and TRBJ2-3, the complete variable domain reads SQTIHQWPATLVQPVGSPLSLECTVEGTSNPNLYWYRQAAGRGLQLLFYSVGIGQISSEVPQNLSASRPQDRQFILSSKKLLLSDSGFYLCAWRATGSDTQYFGPGTRLTVL.

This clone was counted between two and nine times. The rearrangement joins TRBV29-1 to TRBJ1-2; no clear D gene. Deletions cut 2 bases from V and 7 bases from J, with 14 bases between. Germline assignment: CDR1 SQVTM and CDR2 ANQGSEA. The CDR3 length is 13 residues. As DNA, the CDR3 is TGCAGCGTTGAAAACCCCCCTGAAGGTGGCTACACCTTC. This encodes CSVENPPEGGYTF.

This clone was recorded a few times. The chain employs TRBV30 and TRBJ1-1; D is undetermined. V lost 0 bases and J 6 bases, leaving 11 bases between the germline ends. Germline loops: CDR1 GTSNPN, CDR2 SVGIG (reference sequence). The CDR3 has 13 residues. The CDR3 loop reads CAWSVGVSAEAFF. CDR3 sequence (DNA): TGTGCCTGGAGTGTAGGCGTATCGGCTGAAGCTTTCTTT.

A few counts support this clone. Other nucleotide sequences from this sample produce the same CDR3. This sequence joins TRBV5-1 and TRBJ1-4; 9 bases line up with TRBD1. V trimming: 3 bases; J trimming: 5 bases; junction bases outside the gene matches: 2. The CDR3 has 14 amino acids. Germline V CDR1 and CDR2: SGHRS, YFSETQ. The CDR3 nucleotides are TGCGCCAGCAGCTCCGGGACAGGGAATGAAAAACTGTTTTTT. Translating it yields CASSSGTGNEKLFF.